This is a list of T cell receptor beta chains from one sample in a study of CD8+ T cells in alopecia areata. TCRdb's table, derived via immunoSEQ multiplex PCR, lists solely in-frame clones and lacks some. The repertoire includes about 150,000 clones, about 53% of them detected once, and approximately 19% sits in the top ten. This specimen was CD8+ T cells sorted from blood, taken at week 0. These receptors all come from a human donor with alopecia areata. CDR3s include the opening cysteine and the closing phenylalanine or tryptophan. The order of the fields is CDR3 protein, CDR3 DNA, V gene, D gene, J gene, CDR3 length, clone size. The D gene is left open where the match is weak. Size tells how often a clone was seen (once, few, many) or the class of an expanded clone, and some rows leave it out.

cdr3_aa: CASAPREGITDTQYF; cdr3_nt: TGTGCCAGCGCACCAAGGGAGGGGATCACAGATACGCAGTATTTT; v_call: TRBV2; d_call: TRBD2; j_call: TRBJ2-3; cdr3_length: 15; clone_size: few
cdr3_aa: CASSYSGGDIQYF; cdr3_nt: TGTGCCAGCAGTTACTCGGGGGGTGACATTCAGTACTTC; v_call: TRBV6-6; d_call: NA; j_call: TRBJ2-4; cdr3_length: 13; clone_size: few
cdr3_aa: CASSSGTGPYEQYF; cdr3_nt: TGTGCCAGCAGCTCCGGGACAGGACCCTACGAGCAGTACTTC; v_call: TRBV7-6; d_call: TRBD1; j_call: TRBJ2-7; cdr3_length: 14; clone_size: few
cdr3_aa: CASSPAGSNGYGYTF; cdr3_nt: TGCGCCAGCAGCCCCGCGGGCTCCAACGGCTATGGCTACACCTTC; v_call: TRBV4-3; d_call: NA; j_call: TRBJ1-2; cdr3_length: 15; clone_size: NA
cdr3_aa: CSVLTGGGYEQYF; cdr3_nt: TGCAGCGTTCTGACAGGGGGCGGTTACGAGCAGTACTTC; v_call: TRBV29-1; d_call: TRBD1; j_call: TRBJ2-7; cdr3_length: 13; clone_size: NA
cdr3_aa: CASKGQTNQPQHF; cdr3_nt: TGTGCCAGCAAGGGACAGACAAATCAGCCCCAGCATTTT; v_call: TRBV6-5; d_call: TRBD1; j_call: TRBJ1-5; cdr3_length: 13; clone_size: NA
cdr3_aa: CASSLWAGNQPQHF; cdr3_nt: TGTGCCAGCAGTTTATGGGCAGGGAATCAGCCCCAGCATTTT; v_call: TRBV27; d_call: NA; j_call: TRBJ1-5; cdr3_length: 14; clone_size: few
cdr3_aa: CASSFDWIYEQYF; cdr3_nt: TGTGCCAGCAGCTTTGACTGGATTTACGAGCAGTACTTC; v_call: TRBV7-9; d_call: NA; j_call: TRBJ2-7; cdr3_length: 13; clone_size: NA
cdr3_aa: CASRAGSNTEAFF; cdr3_nt: TGTGCCAGCAGAGCTGGGTCGAACACTGAAGCTTTCTTT; v_call: TRBV6-5; d_call: NA; j_call: TRBJ1-1; cdr3_length: 13; clone_size: NA
cdr3_aa: CASKSYEELFF; cdr3_nt: TGCGCCAGCAAATCATATGAGGAGCTGTTTTTT; v_call: TRBV10-2; d_call: NA; j_call: TRBJ2-2; cdr3_length: 11; clone_size: NA
cdr3_aa: CSVEAWDSRRQDGYTF; cdr3_nt: TGCAGCGTTGAAGCTTGGGACAGCCGGCGTCAGGATGGCTACACCTTC; v_call: TRBV29-1; d_call: TRBD1; j_call: TRBJ1-2; cdr3_length: 16; clone_size: few
cdr3_aa: CAWSVRGSMNTEAFF; cdr3_nt: TGTGCCTGGAGTGTACGGGGGTCCATGAACACTGAAGCTTTCTTT; v_call: TRBV30; d_call: NA; j_call: TRBJ1-1; cdr3_length: 15; clone_size: NA
cdr3_aa: CASSFQGGTDTQYF; cdr3_nt: TGTGCCAGCAGCTTTCAGGGGGGGACAGATACGCAGTATTTT; v_call: TRBV7-2; d_call: NA; j_call: TRBJ2-3; cdr3_length: 14; clone_size: NA
cdr3_aa: CASSPARVAYSGANVLTF; cdr3_nt: TGTGCCAGCAGCCCAGCTAGGGTAGCATACTCTGGGGCCAACGTCCTGACTTTC; v_call: TRBV11-2; d_call: NA; j_call: TRBJ2-6; cdr3_length: 18; clone_size: NA
cdr3_aa: CASSQTEQGRGEQFF; cdr3_nt: TGTGCCAGCAGCCAAACTGAACAGGGACGGGGTGAGCAGTTCTTC; v_call: TRBV16; d_call: NA; j_call: TRBJ2-1; cdr3_length: 15; clone_size: NA
cdr3_aa: CASSESSGQPQHF; cdr3_nt: TGTGCCAGCAGTGAATCCTCCGGCCAGCCCCAGCATTTT; v_call: TRBV2; d_call: NA; j_call: TRBJ1-5; cdr3_length: 13; clone_size: NA
cdr3_aa: CSVEKGRNTGELFF; cdr3_nt: TGCAGCGTTGAAAAGGGACGTAACACCGGGGAGCTGTTTTTT; v_call: TRBV29-1; d_call: NA; j_call: TRBJ2-2; cdr3_length: 14; clone_size: NA
cdr3_aa: CSVGGDTIYF; cdr3_nt: TGCAGCGTTGGAGGAGACACCATATATTTT; v_call: TRBV29-1; d_call: NA; j_call: TRBJ1-3; cdr3_length: 10; clone_size: NA
cdr3_aa: CASSPDRGGYQPQHF; cdr3_nt: TGCGCCAGCAGCCCGGACAGGGGCGGTTACCAGCCCCAGCATTTT; v_call: TRBV4-3; d_call: TRBD1; j_call: TRBJ1-5; cdr3_length: 15; clone_size: NA
cdr3_aa: CASSLTGGGETQYF; cdr3_nt: TGTGCCAGCAGCCTCACAGGGGGAGGAGAGACCCAGTACTTC; v_call: TRBV7-3; d_call: TRBD1; j_call: TRBJ2-5; cdr3_length: 14; clone_size: NA
cdr3_aa: CASSLDRASNQPQHF; cdr3_nt: TGTGCCAGCAGTTTAGACAGGGCAAGCAATCAGCCCCAGCATTTT; v_call: TRBV27; d_call: TRBD1; j_call: TRBJ1-5; cdr3_length: 15; clone_size: NA
cdr3_aa: CSVELAGATDTQYF; cdr3_nt: TGCAGCGTTGAATTAGCGGGGGCTACAGATACGCAGTATTTT; v_call: TRBV29-1; d_call: TRBD2; j_call: TRBJ2-3; cdr3_length: 14; clone_size: NA
cdr3_aa: CASSIGGTPYEQYF; cdr3_nt: TGTGCCAGTAGTATCGGTGGGACCCCCTACGAGCAGTACTTC; v_call: TRBV19; d_call: NA; j_call: TRBJ2-7; cdr3_length: 14; clone_size: NA
cdr3_aa: CAWIGTEAFF; cdr3_nt: TGTGCCTGGATTGGTACTGAAGCTTTCTTT; v_call: TRBV30; d_call: NA; j_call: TRBJ1-1; cdr3_length: 10; clone_size: NA
cdr3_aa: CASSLMEGLLDEAFF; cdr3_nt: TGTGCCAGCAGTTTGATGGAGGGACTGCTAGACGAAGCTTTCTTT; v_call: TRBV27; d_call: NA; j_call: TRBJ1-1; cdr3_length: 15; clone_size: few
cdr3_aa: CSVEEAGNYGYTF; cdr3_nt: TGCAGCGTTGAAGAAGCGGGAAACTATGGCTACACCTTC; v_call: TRBV29-1; d_call: NA; j_call: TRBJ1-2; cdr3_length: 13; clone_size: NA
cdr3_aa: CSVVLGWRDGYTF; cdr3_nt: TGCAGCGTTGTTCTAGGGTGGCGGGATGGCTACACCTTC; v_call: TRBV29-1; d_call: NA; j_call: TRBJ1-2; cdr3_length: 13; clone_size: NA
cdr3_aa: CSVEAWDGYTF; cdr3_nt: TGCAGCGTTGAGGCTTGGGATGGCTACACCTTC; v_call: TRBV29-1; d_call: NA; j_call: TRBJ1-2; cdr3_length: 11; clone_size: NA
cdr3_aa: CSVEDPTRRPGANVLTF; cdr3_nt: TGCAGCGTTGAAGACCCCACCCGGAGGCCTGGGGCCAACGTCCTGACTTTC; v_call: TRBV29-1; d_call: NA; j_call: TRBJ2-6; cdr3_length: 17; clone_size: few